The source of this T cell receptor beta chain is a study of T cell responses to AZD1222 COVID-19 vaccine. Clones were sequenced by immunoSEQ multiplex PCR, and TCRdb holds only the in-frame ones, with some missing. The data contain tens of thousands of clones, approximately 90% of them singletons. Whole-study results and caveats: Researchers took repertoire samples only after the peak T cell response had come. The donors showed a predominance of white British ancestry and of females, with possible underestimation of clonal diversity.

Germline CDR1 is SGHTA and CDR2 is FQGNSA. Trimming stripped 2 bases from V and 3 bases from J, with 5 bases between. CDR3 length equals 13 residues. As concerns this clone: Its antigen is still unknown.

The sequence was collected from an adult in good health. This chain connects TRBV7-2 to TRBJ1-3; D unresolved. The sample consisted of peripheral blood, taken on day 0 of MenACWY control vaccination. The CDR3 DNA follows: TGTGCCAGCAGCTTATGGGGTGGAAACACCATATATTTT. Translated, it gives CASSLWGGNTIYF.